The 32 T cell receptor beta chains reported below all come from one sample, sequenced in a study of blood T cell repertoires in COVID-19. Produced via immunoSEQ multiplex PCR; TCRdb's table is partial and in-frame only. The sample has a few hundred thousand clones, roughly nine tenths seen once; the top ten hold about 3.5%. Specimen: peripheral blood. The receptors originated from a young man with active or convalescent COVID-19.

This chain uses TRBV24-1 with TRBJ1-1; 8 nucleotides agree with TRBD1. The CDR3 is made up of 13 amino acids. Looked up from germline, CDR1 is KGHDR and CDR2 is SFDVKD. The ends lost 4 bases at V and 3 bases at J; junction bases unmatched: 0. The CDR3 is CATSEQGDTEAFF. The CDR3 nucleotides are TGTGCCACCAGTGAACAGGGGGACACTGAAGCTTTCTTT.

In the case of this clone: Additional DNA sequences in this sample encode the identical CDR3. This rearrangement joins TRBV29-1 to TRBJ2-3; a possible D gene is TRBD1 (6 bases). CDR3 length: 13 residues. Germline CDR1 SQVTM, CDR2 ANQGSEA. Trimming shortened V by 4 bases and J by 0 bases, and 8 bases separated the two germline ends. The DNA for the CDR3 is TGCAGCGTTGGAGGGGGTAGCACAGATACGCAGTATTTT. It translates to CSVGGGSTDTQYF.

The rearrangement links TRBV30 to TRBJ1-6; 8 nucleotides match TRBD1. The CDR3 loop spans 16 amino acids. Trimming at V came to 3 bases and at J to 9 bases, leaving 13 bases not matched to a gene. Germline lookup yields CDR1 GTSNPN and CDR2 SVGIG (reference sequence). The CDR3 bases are TGTGCCTGGAGCCGACAGGGGAGGGTCGGCGGTTCACCCCTCCACTTT. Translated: CAWSRQGRVGGSPLHF.

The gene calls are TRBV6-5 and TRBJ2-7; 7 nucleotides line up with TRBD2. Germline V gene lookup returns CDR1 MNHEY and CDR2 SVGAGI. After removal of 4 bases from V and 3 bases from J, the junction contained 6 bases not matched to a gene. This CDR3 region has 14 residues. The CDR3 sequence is CASSSLGDYYEQYF. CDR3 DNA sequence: TGTGCCAGCAGTTCCCTCGGGGACTACTACGAGCAGTACTTC.

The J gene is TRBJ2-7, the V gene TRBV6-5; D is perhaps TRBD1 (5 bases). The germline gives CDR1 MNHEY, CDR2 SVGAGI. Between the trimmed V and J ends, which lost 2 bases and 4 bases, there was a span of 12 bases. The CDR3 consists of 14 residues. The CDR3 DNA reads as TGTGCCAGCAGTTACGAACCCAGGGCTTACGAGCAGTACTTC. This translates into CASSYEPRAYEQYF.

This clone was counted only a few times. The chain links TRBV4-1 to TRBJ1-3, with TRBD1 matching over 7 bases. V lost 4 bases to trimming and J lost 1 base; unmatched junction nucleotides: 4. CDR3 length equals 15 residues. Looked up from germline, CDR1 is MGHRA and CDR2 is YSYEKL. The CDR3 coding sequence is TGCGCCAGCAGCCTCTCAGGGGGTTCTGGAAACACCATATATTTT. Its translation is CASSLSGGSGNTIYF.

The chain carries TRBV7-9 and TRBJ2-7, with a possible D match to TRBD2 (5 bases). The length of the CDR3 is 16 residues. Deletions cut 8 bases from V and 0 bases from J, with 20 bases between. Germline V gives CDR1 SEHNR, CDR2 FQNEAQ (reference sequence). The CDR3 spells CASATRRSGNSYEQYF. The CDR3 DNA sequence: TGTGCCAGCGCCACAAGGAGATCGGGGAACTCCTACGAGCAGTACTTC.

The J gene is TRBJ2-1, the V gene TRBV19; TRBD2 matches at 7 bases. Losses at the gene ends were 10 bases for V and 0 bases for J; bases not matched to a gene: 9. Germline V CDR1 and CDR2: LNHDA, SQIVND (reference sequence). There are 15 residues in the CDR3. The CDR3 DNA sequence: TGTGCCACTAATGCGGGAGCCAACTCCTACAATGAGCAGTTCTTC. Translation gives CATNAGANSYNEQFF.

The CDR3 DNA reads TGTGCCAGCAGCAAACCAGGGTTTCAAGAGACCCAGTACTTC. The encoded protein is CASSKPGFQETQYF. The chain is built from TRBV4-2 and TRBJ2-5, with D possibly being TRBD1 (5 bases). The CDR3 extends over 14 amino acids. Germline V gene sequence: CDR1 LGHNA, CDR2 YNFKEQ. Trimming removed 5 bases from V and 2 bases from J, with 12 bases in between.

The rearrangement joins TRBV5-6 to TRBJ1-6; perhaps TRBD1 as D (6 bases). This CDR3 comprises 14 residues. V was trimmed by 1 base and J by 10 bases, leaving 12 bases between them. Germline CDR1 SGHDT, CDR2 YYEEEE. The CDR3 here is CASSLPGVGSPLHF. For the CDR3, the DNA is TGTGCCAGCAGCTTGCCAGGGGTTGGCTCACCCCTCCACTTT.

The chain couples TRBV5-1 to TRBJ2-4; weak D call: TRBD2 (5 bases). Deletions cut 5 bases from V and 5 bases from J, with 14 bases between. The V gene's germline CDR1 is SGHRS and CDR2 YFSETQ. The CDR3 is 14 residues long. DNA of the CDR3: TGCGCCAGCAGTCCCCGGGTGGGAGAAAACATTCAGTACTTC. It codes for CASSPRVGENIQYF.

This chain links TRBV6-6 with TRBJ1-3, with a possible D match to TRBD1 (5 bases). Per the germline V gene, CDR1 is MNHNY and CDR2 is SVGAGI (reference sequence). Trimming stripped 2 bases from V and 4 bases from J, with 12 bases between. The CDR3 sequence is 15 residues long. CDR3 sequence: CASSYASGKGNTIYF. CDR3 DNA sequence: TGTGCCAGCAGTTACGCCTCAGGGAAGGGAAACACCATATATTTT.

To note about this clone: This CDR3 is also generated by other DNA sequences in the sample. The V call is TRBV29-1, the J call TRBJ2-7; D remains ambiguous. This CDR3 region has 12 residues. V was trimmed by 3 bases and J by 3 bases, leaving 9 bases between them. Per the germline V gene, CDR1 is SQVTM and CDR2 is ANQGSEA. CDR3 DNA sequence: TGCAGCGTTGAGGTGACGGGCTACGAGCAGTACTTC. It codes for CSVEVTGYEQYF.

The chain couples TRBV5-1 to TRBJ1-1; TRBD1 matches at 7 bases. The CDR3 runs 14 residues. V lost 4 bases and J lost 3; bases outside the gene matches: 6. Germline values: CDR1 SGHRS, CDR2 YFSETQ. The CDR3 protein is CASSDQDRYTEAFF. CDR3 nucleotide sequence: TGCGCCAGCAGCGACCAGGACAGGTACACTGAAGCTTTCTTT.

The CDR3 region has the DNA TGCGCCAGCACCGACGGAACAGGGTATTATGGCTACACCTTC. This sequence encodes CASTDGTGYYGYTF. This chain uses TRBV10-2 with TRBJ1-2; D might be TRBD1 (6 bases). CDR1 WSHSY and CDR2 SAAADI come from the germline V gene. V gave up 7 bases and J gave up 5 bases, with 17 bases separating them. The CDR3 runs 14 residues.

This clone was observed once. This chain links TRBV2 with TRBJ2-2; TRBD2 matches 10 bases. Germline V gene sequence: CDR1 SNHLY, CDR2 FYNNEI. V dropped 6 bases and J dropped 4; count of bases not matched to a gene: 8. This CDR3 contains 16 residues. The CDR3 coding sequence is TGTGCCAGCAGCGGACGACTAGCGGGTTCCACCGGGGAGCTGTTTTTT. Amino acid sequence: CASSGRLAGSTGELFF.

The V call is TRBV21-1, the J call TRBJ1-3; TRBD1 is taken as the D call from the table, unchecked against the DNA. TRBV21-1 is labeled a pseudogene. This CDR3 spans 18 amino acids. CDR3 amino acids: CASSKGGTGGYSGNTIYF. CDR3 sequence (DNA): TGTGCCAGCAGCAAAGGGGGGACAGGGGGTTACTCTGGAAACACCATATATTTT.

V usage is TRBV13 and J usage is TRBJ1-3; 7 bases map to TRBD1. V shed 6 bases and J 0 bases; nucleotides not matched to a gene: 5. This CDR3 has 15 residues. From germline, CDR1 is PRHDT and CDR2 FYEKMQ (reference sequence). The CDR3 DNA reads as TGTGCCAGCAGTCCACAGGGGATCTCTGGAAACACCATATATTTT. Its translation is CASSPQGISGNTIYF. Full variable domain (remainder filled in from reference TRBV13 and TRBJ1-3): AAGVIQSPRHLIKEKRETATLKCYPIPRHDTVYWYQQGPGQDPQFLISFYEKMQSDKGSIPDRFSAQQFSDYHSELNMSSLELGDSALYFCASSPQGISGNTIYFGEGSWLTVV.

Here the CDR3 reads CASSDPKTLGDTQYF. As DNA, the CDR3 is TGTGCCAGCAGTGACCCAAAGACCCTCGGGGATACGCAGTATTTT. The chain is built from TRBV25-1 and TRBJ2-3; the D is unclear. Germline V gives CDR1 MGHDK, CDR2 SYGVNS. Trimming cost V 3 bases and J 6 bases, with 16 bases left between them. The CDR3 loop spans 15 amino acids.

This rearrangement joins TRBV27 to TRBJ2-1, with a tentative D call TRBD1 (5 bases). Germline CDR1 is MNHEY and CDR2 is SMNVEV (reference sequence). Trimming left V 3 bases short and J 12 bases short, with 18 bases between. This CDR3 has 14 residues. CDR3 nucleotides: TGTGCCAGCAGTTTTCTGACAGACCCGGCTGGGCAGTTCTTC. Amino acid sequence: CASSFLTDPAGQFF.

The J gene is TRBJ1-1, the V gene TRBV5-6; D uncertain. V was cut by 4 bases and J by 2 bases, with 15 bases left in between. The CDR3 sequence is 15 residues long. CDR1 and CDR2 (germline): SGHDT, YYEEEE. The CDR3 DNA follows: TGTGCCAGCAGCAGCGCATCCGGAGTCAACACTGAAGCTTTCTTT. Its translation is CASSSASGVNTEAFF.

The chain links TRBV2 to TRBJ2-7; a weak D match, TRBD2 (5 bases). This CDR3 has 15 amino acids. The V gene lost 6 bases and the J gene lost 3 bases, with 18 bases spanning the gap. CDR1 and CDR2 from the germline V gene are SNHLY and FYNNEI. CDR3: CASRADLDSNYEQYF. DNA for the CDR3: TGTGCCAGCAGAGCTGACCTGGACTCAAACTACGAGCAGTACTTC.

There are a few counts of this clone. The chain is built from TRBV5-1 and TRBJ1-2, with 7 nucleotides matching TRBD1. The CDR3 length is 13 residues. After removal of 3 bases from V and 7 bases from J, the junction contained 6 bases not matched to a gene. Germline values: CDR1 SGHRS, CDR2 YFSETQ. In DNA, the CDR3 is TGCGCCAGCAGCTCCGACAGGGTCGCTGGCTACACCTTC. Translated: CASSSDRVAGYTF.

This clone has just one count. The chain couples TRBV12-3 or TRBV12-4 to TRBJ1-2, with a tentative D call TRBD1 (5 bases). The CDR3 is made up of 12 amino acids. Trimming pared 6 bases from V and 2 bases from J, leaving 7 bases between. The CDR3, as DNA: TGTGCCAGCAGGGACATCAACTATGGCTACACCTTC. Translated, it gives CASRDINYGYTF.

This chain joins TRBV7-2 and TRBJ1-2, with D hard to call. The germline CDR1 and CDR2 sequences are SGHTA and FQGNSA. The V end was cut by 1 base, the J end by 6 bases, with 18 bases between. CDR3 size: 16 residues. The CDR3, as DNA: TGTGCCAGCAGCTTAGTAGTTACTGCGGCCGGCGATGGCTACACCTTC. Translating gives CASSLVVTAAGDGYTF.

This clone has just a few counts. This chain's CDR3 is CASRDQPTSLGEQYF. In DNA form, the CDR3 reads TGTGCCAGCAGGGACCAACCGACTAGCTTGGGCGAGCAGTACTTC. The chain recombines TRBV5-4 with TRBJ2-7, with 7 bases that match TRBD2. Per the germline V gene, CDR1 is SGHNT and CDR2 is YYREEE (reference sequence). This CDR3 is built from 15 residues. V trimming: 5 bases; J trimming: 6 bases; junction bases outside the gene matches: 14.

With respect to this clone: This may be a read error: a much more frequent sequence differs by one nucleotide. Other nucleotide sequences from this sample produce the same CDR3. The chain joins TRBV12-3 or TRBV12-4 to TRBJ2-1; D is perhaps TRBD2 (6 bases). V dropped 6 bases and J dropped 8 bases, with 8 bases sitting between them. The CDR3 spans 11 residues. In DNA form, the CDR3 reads TGTGCCAGCAGCTGGGGGGATGAGCAGTTCTTC. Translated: CASSWGDEQFF.

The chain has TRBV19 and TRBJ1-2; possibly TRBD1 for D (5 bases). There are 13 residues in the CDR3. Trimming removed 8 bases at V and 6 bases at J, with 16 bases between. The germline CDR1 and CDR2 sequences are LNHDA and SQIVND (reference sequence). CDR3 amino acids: CASLGGAAHGYTF. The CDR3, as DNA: TGTGCCAGTCTAGGAGGGGCAGCCCATGGCTACACCTTC.

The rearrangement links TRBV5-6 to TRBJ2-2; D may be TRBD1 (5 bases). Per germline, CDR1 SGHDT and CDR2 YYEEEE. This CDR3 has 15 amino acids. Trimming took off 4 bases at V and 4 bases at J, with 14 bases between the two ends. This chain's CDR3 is CASSRPGFGTGELFF. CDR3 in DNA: TGTGCCAGCAGCAGGCCAGGGTTTGGCACCGGGGAGCTGTTTTTT.

The DNA of the CDR3 is TGTGCCAGCAGTACAGTGCCCCGGCCCCAGCATTTT. Its translation is CASSTVPRPQHF. The gene calls are TRBV28 and TRBJ1-5, with D uncertain. The CDR3 has 12 amino acids. Germline V lookup: CDR1 MDHEN, CDR2 SYDVKM. V dropped 5 bases and J dropped 9 bases, with 11 bases sitting between them.

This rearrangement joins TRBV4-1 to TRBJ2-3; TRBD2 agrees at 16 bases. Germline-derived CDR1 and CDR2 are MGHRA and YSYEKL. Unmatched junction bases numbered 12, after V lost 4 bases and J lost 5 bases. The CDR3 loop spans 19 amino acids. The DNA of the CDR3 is TGCGCCAGCAGCCGAAGACCGGGACTAGCGGGGGGGCAGATAGATACGCAGTATTTT. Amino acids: CASSRRPGLAGGQIDTQYF.

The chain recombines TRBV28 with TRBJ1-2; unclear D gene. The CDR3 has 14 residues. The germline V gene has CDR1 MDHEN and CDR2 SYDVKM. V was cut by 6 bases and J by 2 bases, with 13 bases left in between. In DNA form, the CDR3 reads TGTGCCAGCAGGGAGCGAACCCCCAACTATGGCTACACCTTC. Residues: CASRERTPNYGYTF.